Listed here are 28 T cell receptor beta chains from one sample, sequenced in a study of neoadjuvant anti-PD-1 for oral cavity cancer. Clones were read by immunoSEQ multiplex PCR, and TCRdb kept only the in-frame ones, dropping some. The sample records 6,000 to 7,500 clones, just under 75% being singletons. This specimen consisted of PBMCs, obtained before nivolumab (anti-PD-1) treatment. Source of these receptors: a person between 40 and 85 years old with oral cavity squamous cell carcinoma.

V usage is TRBV7-2 and J usage is TRBJ1-6; a weak D match, TRBD1 (6 bases). Germline V CDR1 and CDR2: SGHTA, FQGNSA. The CDR3 loop spans 16 amino acids. The V end was cut by 7 bases, the J end by 6 bases, with 19 bases between. CDR3 loop: CASTLYRQATNSPLHF. The DNA of the CDR3 is TGTGCCAGCACCTTGTATAGACAGGCAACTAATTCACCCCTCCACTTT.

For the CDR3, the DNA is TGTGCCAGCAGTTTACTGGACGGCAATCAGCCCCAGCATTTT. Translation gives CASSLLDGNQPQHF. This sequence joins TRBV28 and TRBJ1-5, with D hard to call. Germline assignment: CDR1 MDHEN and CDR2 SYDVKM. The CDR3 totals 14 residues. V was cut by 2 bases and J by 2 bases, with 7 bases left in between.

Only a few counts were recorded for this clone. V and J are TRBV15 and TRBJ1-1, with a tentative D call TRBD1 (5 bases). V shed 0 bases and J shed 2 bases, with 10 bases lying between them. Germline CDR1 is LNHNV and CDR2 is YYDKDF (reference sequence). The CDR3 loop spans 15 amino acids. CDR3 bases: TGTGCCACCAGCAGAGACCTGGGGGTAAACACTGAAGCTTTCTTT. Translated, it gives CATSRDLGVNTEAFF.

J is TRBJ1-4 and V is TRBV6-1; the D gene is possibly TRBD1 (6 bases). The CDR3 runs 15 residues. Germline-derived CDR1 and CDR2 are MNHNS and SASEGT. Trimming took off 0 bases at V and 8 bases at J, with 13 bases between the two ends. The CDR3 loop reads CASSEAQTGGEKLFF. Here the CDR3 DNA reads TGTGCCAGCAGTGAAGCCCAGACAGGAGGGGAAAAACTGTTTTTT.

CDR3 loop: CASSPRQGDQETQYF. The CDR3 nucleotides are TGTGCCAGCTCACCAAGGCAGGGGGACCAAGAGACCCAGTACTTC. The V call is TRBV18, the J call TRBJ2-5; TRBD1 agrees at 7 bases. The junction had 3 bases not matched to a gene; V was cut back by 2 bases and J by 0 bases. There are 15 residues in the CDR3. CDR1 is KGHSH and CDR2 is LQKENI in the germline V gene.

V and J are TRBV4-3 and TRBJ2-2, with D possibly being TRBD1 (5 bases). The CDR3 covers 15 residues. Trimming took 5 bases from V and 6 from J, leaving 16 bases between them. CDR1 and CDR2 (germline): LGHNA, YSLEER. This CDR3 is CASSFNPREAGELFF. DNA for the CDR3: TGCGCCAGCAGCTTCAACCCCAGGGAAGCCGGGGAGCTGTTTTTT.

The chain carries TRBV7-9 and TRBJ2-1; D not certain. V was cut by 3 bases and J by 8 bases, with 23 bases left in between. The CDR3 is 17 amino acids. Germline CDR1 reads SEHNR; CDR2 reads FQNEAQ (reference sequence). CDR3 sequence (DNA): TGTGCCAGCAGCTTTGTATTGCGAGCTACACCCGAGGATGAGCAGTTCTTC. Translating gives CASSFVLRATPEDEQFF.

This clone has a handful of counts. The V call is TRBV5-6, the J call TRBJ2-3; TRBD2 matches 8 bases. CDR1 and CDR2 from the germline V gene are SGHDT and YYEEEE. There are 18 residues in the CDR3. The ends lost 4 bases at V and 1 base at J; junction bases unmatched: 14. CDR3 loop: CASSQYPGLVMGTDTQYF. CDR3 in DNA: TGTGCCAGCAGCCAATACCCGGGACTAGTCATGGGCACAGATACGCAGTATTTT.

Concerning this clone: This same CDR3 is encoded by further DNA sequences in the sample. This chain connects TRBV5-6 to TRBJ2-2; D unclear. The CDR3 is made up of 15 amino acids. The germline V and J ends were trimmed by 0 bases and 0 bases, with 6 bases remaining between them. CDR1 and CDR2 from the germline V gene are SGHDT and YYEEEE. As DNA, the CDR3 is TGTGCCAGCAGCTTGGGCGGTACGAACACCGGGGAGCTGTTTTTT. Residues: CASSLGGTNTGELFF.

The chain employs TRBV14 and TRBJ2-6, with a possible D match to TRBD2 (5 bases). The CDR3 has 17 amino acids. Germline CDR1 is SGHDN and CDR2 is FVKESK. V was trimmed by 1 base and J by 0 bases, leaving 10 bases between them. CDR3 protein: CASSQVRRDSGANVLTF. The CDR3 nucleotides read TGTGCCAGCAGCCAAGTACGTCGGGACTCTGGGGCCAACGTCCTGACTTTC.

This rearrangement joins TRBV6-1 to TRBJ2-7; either TRBD1 or TRBD2 may fit D (6 bases each). V shed 8 bases and J shed 2 bases, with 16 bases lying between them. CDR1 and CDR2 from the germline V gene are MNHNS and SASEGT. The CDR3 runs to 14 residues. CDR3 sequence (DNA): TGTGCCAGCGGTGTTGGAGGGGGAACCTACGAGCAGTACTTC. The encoded protein is CASGVGGGTYEQYF.

This sequence joins TRBV19 and TRBJ2-5; D not resolved. V was trimmed by 3 bases and J by 5 bases, leaving 7 bases between them. The CDR3 runs 12 residues. The germline CDR1 and CDR2 sequences are LNHDA and SQIVND (reference sequence). CDR3 protein: CASSMNEETQYF. In DNA form, the CDR3 reads TGTGCCAGTAGTATGAACGAGGAGACCCAGTACTTC.

The chain couples TRBV6-6 to TRBJ2-3, with D possibly being TRBD1 (6 bases). The V gene's germline CDR1 is MNHNY and CDR2 SVGAGI (reference sequence). V shed 6 bases and J shed 6 bases, with 19 bases lying between them. This CDR3 comprises 15 residues. The CDR3 reads CASSKRTGYGDTQYF. The CDR3 nucleotides read TGTGCCAGCAGCAAAAGAACAGGGTACGGGGATACGCAGTATTTT.

The chain is built from TRBV6-1 and TRBJ2-7, with TRBD2 matching 13 bases. Per the germline V gene, CDR1 is MNHNS and CDR2 is SASEGT. J lost 2 bases, V lost 2 bases, and 0 bases had no gene match. CDR3 length: 15 amino acids. The CDR3 loop is CASSETSGGAYEQYF. DNA for the CDR3: TGTGCCAGCAGTGAAACTAGCGGGGGGGCCTACGAGCAGTACTTC.

This sequence joins TRBV5-1 and TRBJ2-7, with TRBD1 as a possible D gene (6 bases). V dropped 2 bases and J dropped 4 bases, with 13 bases sitting between them. The length of the CDR3 is 14 residues. Germline-derived CDR1 and CDR2 are SGHRS and YFSETQ. CDR3 protein: CASSLQGKGYEQYF. CDR3 nucleotide sequence: TGCGCCAGCAGCTTACAGGGTAAAGGGTACGAGCAGTACTTC.

This clone was observed a handful of times. The V gene is TRBV19, the J gene TRBJ2-5, with unresolved D. The V end lost 4 bases, the J end lost 5 bases, and 14 bases lay between the germline ends. The CDR3 is 14 residues long. The germline V gene encodes CDR1 LNHDA and CDR2 SQIVND (reference sequence). The CDR3 reads CASSTNIAVETQYF. DNA for the CDR3: TGTGCCAGTAGTACCAACATTGCGGTGGAGACCCAGTACTTC.

Only one count was recorded for this clone. The V gene is TRBV7-2, the J gene TRBJ1-3; D unclear. This CDR3 contains 14 residues. Trimming left V 1 base short and J 1 base short, with 5 bases between. The germline gives CDR1 SGHTA, CDR2 FQGNSA. The CDR3 DNA reads TGTGCCAGCAGCTTAGTTGGATCTGGAAACACCATATATTTT. It specifies CASSLVGSGNTIYF.

This sequence joins TRBV7-2 and TRBJ2-3, with 12 bases lining up with TRBD2. The CDR3 covers 17 residues. The V and J ends lost 1 base and 5 bases, in that order; junction bases with no gene match: 7. CDR1 SGHTA and CDR2 FQGNSA come from the germline V gene. CDR3: CASSLELAGGPGDTQYF. The CDR3 DNA is TGTGCCAGCAGCTTAGAGCTAGCGGGGGGGCCTGGAGATACGCAGTATTTT.

This clone appeared a few times. The chain couples TRBV7-9 to TRBJ1-2; maybe TRBD1 (6 bases). The V and J ends lost 5 bases and 7 bases respectively, with 8 bases between them. In germline, CDR1 is SEHNR, CDR2 FQNEAQ (reference sequence). The CDR3 is 11 amino acids. Here the CDR3 reads CASSEGGGYTF. The CDR3 DNA is TGTGCCAGCAGCGAAGGGGGTGGCTACACCTTC.

The chain recombines TRBV11-2 with TRBJ1-4; TRBD1 matches at 9 bases. This CDR3 spans 16 amino acids. V lost 3 bases and J lost 8; bases outside the gene matches: 10. Germline loops: CDR1 SGHAT, CDR2 FQNNGV. The CDR3 DNA sequence: TGTGCCAGCAGCTTTATTTTGGGACAGGGATTAGAAAAACTGTTTTTT. Translated: CASSFILGQGLEKLFF.

V usage is TRBV2 and J usage is TRBJ1-1; no clear D gene. The germline V gene encodes CDR1 SNHLY and CDR2 FYNNEI. The CDR3 sequence is 12 residues long. V lost 1 base, J lost 5 bases, and 5 bases lay in between. As DNA, the CDR3 is TGTGCCAGCAGTGAAGGGGAGACTGAAGCTTTCTTT. It translates to CASSEGETEAFF.

The rearrangement uses TRBV19 and TRBJ2-5; 11 bases fit TRBD1. Trimming cost V 4 bases and J 0 bases; bases outside gene matches: 7. CDR1 is LNHDA and CDR2 is SQIVND in the germline V gene (reference sequence). The CDR3 covers 17 residues. CDR3 DNA sequence: TGTGCCAGTAGTACCCGGGGACAGGGGGTGGACCAAGAGACCCAGTACTTC. Its protein is CASSTRGQGVDQETQYF.

This sequence joins TRBV27 and TRBJ1-6, with D possibly being TRBD1 (5 bases). Trimming stripped 8 bases from V and 10 bases from J, with 24 bases between. This CDR3 region has 16 residues. The germline gives CDR1 MNHEY, CDR2 SMNVEV (reference sequence). The CDR3 DNA reads TGTGCCAGCTCCAGGGAGGGCGCTTCAACGGGATCACCCCTCCACTTT. It codes for CASSREGASTGSPLHF.

This clone was found a few times. The chain recombines TRBV5-1 with TRBJ2-2; 9 bases map to TRBD1. V lost 2 bases, J lost 5 bases, and 4 bases stayed unmatched. Germline V gene sequence: CDR1 SGHRS, CDR2 YFSETQ. This CDR3 has 15 amino acids. The CDR3 nucleotides read TGCGCCAGCAGCTTTACAGGGGGCGAGACCGGGGAGCTGTTTTTT. Translating gives CASSFTGGETGELFF. Complete variable domain (other parts from reference TRBV5-1 and TRBJ2-2): KAGVTQTPRYLIKTRGQQVTLSCSPISGHRSVSWYQQTPGQGLQFLFEYFSETQRNKGNFPGRFSGRQFSNSRSEMNVSTLELGDSALYLCASSFTGGETGELFFGEGSRLTVL.

This chain uses TRBV9 with TRBJ1-6; 7 bases line up with TRBD1. CDR1 and CDR2 from the germline V gene are SGDLS and YYNGEE. The V and J ends lost 4 bases and 7 bases, in that order; junction bases with no gene match: 8. CDR3 length: 15 residues. The CDR3 loop is CASSPRTGSNSPLHF. The CDR3 DNA sequence: TGTGCCAGCAGCCCCAGGACAGGCTCGAATTCACCCCTCCACTTT.

The chain recombines TRBV5-4 with TRBJ2-1; D perhaps matches TRBD2 (7 bases). The length of the CDR3 is 15 residues. The germline CDR1 and CDR2 sequences are SGHNT and YYREEE (reference sequence). V was cut by 0 bases and J by 2 bases, with 9 bases left in between. The CDR3 spells CASSLEGGPYNEQFF. The CDR3 region has the DNA TGTGCCAGCAGCTTGGAGGGGGGGCCCTACAATGAGCAGTTCTTC.

The V call is TRBV6-5, the J call TRBJ1-1; D gene unclear. In germline, CDR1 is MNHEY, CDR2 SVGAGI. The CDR3 consists of 13 residues. Trimming removed 7 bases from V and 3 bases from J, with 12 bases in between. In DNA form, the CDR3 reads TGTGCCAGCATGAATGAGGAGCACACTGAAGCTTTCTTT. Encoded protein: CASMNEEHTEAFF.

This clone was counted between two and nine times. The V and J genes are TRBV4-1 and TRBJ2-7; TRBD2 matches 11 bases. CDR1 and CDR2 (germline): MGHRA, YSYEKL. CDR3 length: 15 residues. V dropped 4 bases and J dropped 4; count of bases not matched to a gene: 6. The CDR3 here is CASSLGGTSGYEQYF. CDR3 nucleotides: TGCGCCAGCAGCCTCGGGGGGACTAGCGGATACGAGCAGTACTTC.